This TCR beta chain was sequenced during a study of blood T cell repertoires in COVID-19. Using immunoSEQ multiplex PCR, the repertoire was profiled, and TCRdb retains in-frame clones only, with some absent. The sample includes 250,000 to 350,000 clones, 90% of them seen just once. The TCR originated in a woman in her late teens or twenties with acute COVID-19. The sample taken for sequencing was PBMCs or T cells enriched from blood (not recorded which).

CDR3 amino acids: CASSLDGGRDNEQFF. The CDR3 DNA reads as TGTGCCAGCAGCTTGGACGGCGGGAGGGACAATGAGCAGTTCTTC. The gene calls are TRBV5-4 and TRBJ2-1, with TRBD2 identical over 9 bases. Per germline, CDR1 SGHNT and CDR2 YYREEE (reference sequence). V gave up 0 bases and J gave up 5 bases; unmatched junction bases: 3. CDR3 length: 15 amino acids.